Included here is one T cell receptor (beta chain) sequence, with context. No antigen is known for it. The record originates from a study of T cells expressing NK-cell markers. Whole-study context: Obtained from sorted CD3+CD56+NKG2C+, CD3+CD56+NKG2C- and CD3+CD56-NKG2C+ T cells were the TCR beta repertoires.

Study-level points and caveats: Of the CD8+ T cell pool in about 6 donors, about 1.0-7.0% was accounted for by dominant NKG2C+ clonotypes. In several donors, dominant clonotypes made up about 28.3-65% of CD3+CD56-NKG2C+ cells.

The CDR3 length is 14 residues. The germline gives CDR1 LGHDT, CDR2 YNNKEL (reference sequence). TCRdb re-called the 5' RACE reads and catalogs CDR3 proteins one per entry, DNA excluded. The sample totals around 380,000 distinct CDR3 sequences. The sample consisted of blood T cells: a sorted CD56 or NKG2C T cell subset, CD4+ or CD8+ T cells, or bulk PBMC T cells (not recorded which). The receptor comes from a woman between 50 and 59 years old in good health. J is TRBJ2-3 and V is TRBV3-1. CDR3 region: CASSQDWLADTQYF.